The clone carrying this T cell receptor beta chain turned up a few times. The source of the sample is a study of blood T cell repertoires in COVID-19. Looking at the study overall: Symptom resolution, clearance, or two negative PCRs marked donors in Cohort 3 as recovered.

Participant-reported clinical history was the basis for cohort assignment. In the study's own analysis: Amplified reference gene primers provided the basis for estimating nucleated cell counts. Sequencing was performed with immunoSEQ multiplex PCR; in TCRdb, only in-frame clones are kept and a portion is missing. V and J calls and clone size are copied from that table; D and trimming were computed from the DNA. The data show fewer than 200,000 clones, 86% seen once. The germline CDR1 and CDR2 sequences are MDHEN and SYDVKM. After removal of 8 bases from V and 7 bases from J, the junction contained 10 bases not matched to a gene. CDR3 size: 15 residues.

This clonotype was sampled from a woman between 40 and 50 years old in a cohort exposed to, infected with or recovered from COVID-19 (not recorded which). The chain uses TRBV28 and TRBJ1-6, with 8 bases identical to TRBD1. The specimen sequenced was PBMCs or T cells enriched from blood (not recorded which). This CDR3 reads CASGDPGQVNSPLHF. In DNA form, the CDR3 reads TGTGCCAGCGGGGATCCGGGACAGGTGAATTCACCCCTCCACTTT. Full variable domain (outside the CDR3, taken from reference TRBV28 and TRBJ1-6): DVKVTQSSRYLVKRTGEKVFLECVQDMDHENMFWYRQDPGLGLRLIYFSYDVKMKEKGDIPEGYSVSREKKERFSLILESASTNQTSMYLCASGDPGQVNSPLHFGNGTRLTVT.